What follows is one TCR beta chain and its context. The antigen is unknown. The record originates from a study of identical twins. TCRdb reanalysed the 5' RACE reads using MiXCR and keeps one entry per CDR3 protein. The sample records approximately 700,000 distinct CDR3 sequences, about 18% being singletons. Per the germline V gene, CDR1 is SGHRS and CDR2 is YFSETQ. CDR3 length equals 11 residues. The V end lost 0 bases, the J end lost 12 bases, and 7 bases lay between the germline ends. Study-wide points: Invariant MAIT and iNKT cells could partly confound zero-insertion analyses. High-abundance cord blood beta clonotypes had fewer insertions; memory repertoires showed none.

These same records also appear under a second study, on T cells expressing NK-cell markers. That study adds: An anti-gamma-delta TCR antibody was added in several experiments. It restricted sorting to alpha-beta TCR-expressing T cells. The CD3+CD56-NKG2C+ fraction of a few donors was also led by these clonotypes.

This receptor was identified in a woman in her late teens or twenties in good health. J is TRBJ2-1 and V is TRBV5-1, with D unresolved. Sequences were obtained from PBMCs. The CDR3 loop reads CASSLGVGQFF. The CDR3, as DNA: TGCGCCAGCAGCTTGGGGGTTGGGCAGTTCTTC.